These 15 T cell receptor beta chains were all obtained from the same sample, sequenced in a study of blood T cell repertoires in COVID-19. Sequencing was performed with immunoSEQ multiplex PCR; in TCRdb, only in-frame clones are kept and a portion is missing. In the table there are roughly 250,000 clones, about 90% of which are singletons. The material sequenced was PBMCs or T cells enriched from blood (not recorded which). These receptors came from a woman aged 40 to 50 who had been exposed to COVID-19.

The rearrangement links TRBV19 to TRBJ1-1; 9 nucleotides line up with TRBD1. The CDR3 length is 14 residues. With 7 bases clipped from V and 3 bases from J, the junction kept 6 bases outside the gene matches. Germline CDR1 and CDR2: LNHDA and SQIVND (reference sequence). CDR3 DNA: TGTGCCAGTAAGAGACAGGGGGTAGACACTGAAGCTTTCTTT. This translates into CASKRQGVDTEAFF.

The chain uses TRBV9 and TRBJ1-4, with a possible D match to TRBD1 (6 bases). With 0 bases removed from V and 4 bases from J, the gap between germline ends came to 13 bases. The length of the CDR3 is 16 residues. CDR1 is SGDLS and CDR2 is YYNGEE in the germline V gene. The CDR3 here is CASSVGPGQFNEKLFF. DNA of the CDR3: TGTGCCAGCAGCGTAGGCCCTGGACAGTTTAATGAAAAACTGTTTTTT.

This clone showed up just a few times. V gene TRBV6-5 combines with J gene TRBJ2-7; no clear D. The CDR3 sequence is 15 residues long. Trimming left V 0 bases short and J 1 base short, with 10 bases between. Germline CDR1 and CDR2: MNHEY and SVGAGI. CDR3 in amino acids: CASSYSYERSYEQYV. The CDR3 bases are TGTGCCAGCAGTTACTCTTATGAGCGATCCTACGAGCAGTACGTC.

V is TRBV14 and J is TRBJ2-1; 12 bases match TRBD2. J was trimmed by 7 bases and V by 4 bases; bases with no gene match: 5. Germline CDR1 is SGHDN and CDR2 is FVKESK. The CDR3 covers 15 residues. CDR3 amino acids: CASSPRGLAGNEQFF. The CDR3, as DNA: TGTGCCAGCAGCCCCCGAGGACTAGCGGGAAATGAGCAGTTCTTC.

V is TRBV11-3 and J is TRBJ1-3; TRBD1 matches at 7 bases. J lost 2 bases, V lost 5 bases, and 6 bases had no gene match. The CDR3 extends over 15 amino acids. CDR1 is SGHNT, CDR2 YENEEA, per germline. CDR3 region: CASSPAGTAGNTIYF. CDR3 bases: TGTGCCAGCAGCCCAGCCGGGACAGCTGGAAACACCATATATTTT.

This chain uses TRBV6-4 with TRBJ1-2; 7 nucleotides line up with TRBD1. Looked up from germline, CDR1 is MRHNA and CDR2 is SNTAGT. This CDR3 has 15 residues. V shed 4 bases and J 3 bases; nucleotides not matched to a gene: 8. The CDR3 is CASSAVGGRDYGYTF. CDR3 coding DNA: TGTGCCAGCAGTGCTGTAGGGGGCAGGGACTATGGCTACACCTTC.

This clone was found once. The chain joins TRBV5-5 to TRBJ2-2, with D possibly being TRBD1 (7 bases). Germline V gives CDR1 SGHKS, CDR2 YYEKEE (reference sequence). V was shortened by 3 bases and J by 0 bases, with 12 bases between the two germline ends. There are 16 residues in the CDR3. CDR3 residues: CASSSAGQTNTGELFF. CDR3 coding DNA: TGTGCCAGCAGCTCCGCGGGACAGACGAACACCGGGGAGCTGTTTTTT.

This clone showed up just a few times. The chain joins TRBV6-2 or TRBV6-3 to TRBJ2-1; no clear D. The germline gives CDR1 MNHEY, CDR2 SVGEGT. V lost 2 bases and J 13 bases, leaving 12 bases between the germline ends. The CDR3 is 12 amino acids. This chain's CDR3 is CASSYVSRGQFF. CDR3 DNA sequence: TGTGCCAGCAGTTACGTGTCTAGAGGTCAGTTCTTC.

Only one count was recorded for this clone. This chain uses TRBV4-3 with TRBJ2-1, with TRBD1 matching over 9 bases. Germline V lookup: CDR1 LGHNA, CDR2 YSLEER. J was trimmed by 6 bases and V by 0 bases; bases with no gene match: 6. The CDR3 is 16 amino acids. The CDR3 spells CASSQEDRGGSNEQFF. DNA of the CDR3: TGCGCCAGCAGCCAAGAGGACAGGGGCGGTAGCAATGAGCAGTTCTTC.

The V and J genes are TRBV11-3 and TRBJ1-3, with TRBD1 matching over 8 bases. After removal of 2 bases from V and 3 bases from J, the junction contained 3 bases not matched to a gene. This CDR3 is built from 15 residues. From germline, CDR1 is SGHNT and CDR2 YENEEA. The CDR3 spells CASSLQGAIGNTIYF. DNA for the CDR3: TGTGCCAGCAGCTTACAGGGGGCAATTGGAAACACCATATATTTT.

This chain connects TRBV18 to TRBJ2-7; D is unclear. The V gene lost 4 bases and the J gene lost 3 bases, with 13 bases spanning the gap. CDR1 is KGHSH, CDR2 LQKENI, per germline. The CDR3 sequence is 14 residues long. The CDR3, as DNA: TGTGCCAGCTCACTGATGGGCCCAGACTACGAGCAGTACTTC. It codes for CASSLMGPDYEQYF.

The gene calls are TRBV27 and TRBJ1-2, with D uncertain. The CDR3 has 13 residues. CDR1 and CDR2 from the germline V gene are MNHEY and SMNVEV (reference sequence). The germline V and J ends were trimmed by 7 bases and 7 bases, with 16 bases remaining between them. The CDR3 DNA reads TGTGCCAGCAAGGACTCCGAAATTGCTGGCTACACCTTC. It yields the protein CASKDSEIAGYTF.

This clone was seen more than once but under ten times. The CDR3 protein is CAWSARGRIWGYTF. The CDR3 DNA sequence: TGTGCCTGGAGTGCTAGGGGGCGGATCTGGGGCTACACCTTC. The gene calls are TRBV30 and TRBJ1-2, with 7 bases aligning to TRBD1. After removal of 1 base from V and 8 bases from J, the junction contained 10 bases not matched to a gene. The CDR3 sequence is 14 residues long. Per the germline V gene, CDR1 is GTSNPN and CDR2 is SVGIG (reference sequence).

This chain joins TRBV4-1 and TRBJ2-7; maybe TRBD2 (6 bases). There are 18 residues in the CDR3. Trimming removed 10 bases from V and 0 bases from J, with 28 bases in between. The germline V gene encodes CDR1 MGHRA and CDR2 YSYEKL. Written as DNA, the CDR3 is TGCGCCACCAAAATACTGGATGGCCTAGCGAGGAGCTCCTACGAGCAGTACGTC. Translation: CATKILDGLARSSYEQYV.

The gene calls are TRBV18 and TRBJ1-2; 12 bases agree with TRBD1. This CDR3 spans 16 amino acids. V gave up 0 bases and J gave up 8 bases; unmatched junction bases: 7. Per the germline V gene, CDR1 is KGHSH and CDR2 is LQKENI. For the CDR3, the DNA is TGTGCCAGCTCACCACCGGGACAGGGGGCGCACGACGGCTACACCTTC. It yields the protein CASSPPGQGAHDGYTF.